The clone carrying this T cell receptor (beta chain) was detected only a few times. The CDR3 totals 16 residues. Trimming pared 6 bases from V and 2 bases from J, leaving 18 bases between. The germline V gene encodes CDR1 ENHRY and CDR2 SYGVKD. The source of the sample is a study of blood T cells in healthy people across ages. The second PCR ran 7 to 11 cycles with a sample-barcoded 5' primer and J-beta primers. Each cDNA molecule was tagged by a template-switch adaptor that had 12 random nucleotides. Using its own MiXCR run on the 5' RACE reads, TCRdb lists one record per CDR3 protein. This sample has fewer than 1,200,000 distinct CDR3 sequences, with about 25% found just once. This same sample was also part of a study on T cells of mothers and their children. As that study records: Reverse transcription into cDNA received all extracted RNA, at approximately 1.5 ug per 15 ul. An overlap that was slightly higher, though non-significant, was seen in related mother-child pairs versus unrelated pairs.

This receptor was taken from a girl aged 2 to 9 in good health. This chain connects TRBV10-3 to TRBJ2-3; tentative D call: TRBD1 (5 bases). The sequencing sample was made of blood. CDR3: CAISDSSTRITDTQYF. In nucleotides, the CDR3 is TGTGCCATCAGCGACAGCTCTACCCGGATCACAGATACGCAGTATTTT.